This note documents a single T cell receptor (beta chain) sequence. The data are from a study of blood T cell repertoires in COVID-19. Losses at the gene ends were 4 bases for V and 2 bases for J; bases not matched to a gene: 6. This CDR3 is 14 amino acids long. In germline, CDR1 is SGHRS, CDR2 YFSETQ. Participant-reported clinical history was the basis for cohort assignment. The method was immunoSEQ multiplex PCR; TCRdb's version includes in-frame clones alone and lacks a portion of them. The data contain roughly 300,000 clones, around 90% of them seen just once; the ten biggest clones take up approximately 5%.

The chain joins TRBV5-1 to TRBJ2-7; TRBD1 matches 7 bases. This TCR derives from a woman younger than 45 who had recovered from COVID-19. Input material: PBMCs or T cells enriched from blood (not recorded which). In DNA, the CDR3 is TGCGCCAGCAGCCCTGGGGACAGACCCTACGAGCAGTACTTC. Its translation is CASSPGDRPYEQYF.